What follows are 12 T cell receptor beta chains derived from one specimen sequenced in a study of cytomegalovirus exposure and HLA in healthy donors. Primers included in the PCR were 60 Vbeta and 13 Jbeta primers. TCRdb keeps only in-frame clones here, not all; method: immunoSEQ multiplex PCR. The sample holds 80,000 to 95,000 clones, around 79% seen once. Sequencing input: PBMCs. All receptors derive from a woman in her forties in good health and CMV-seropositive.

The V call is TRBV19, the J call TRBJ2-3, with TRBD2 identical over 8 bases. The J segment lost 0 bases and the V segment lost 3 bases, leaving 5 bases of the junction unmatched. CDR1 LNHDA and CDR2 SQIVND come from the germline V gene (reference sequence). The CDR3 extends over 16 amino acids. CDR3 sequence: CASSMGASGSTDTQYF. CDR3 sequence (DNA): TGTGCCAGTAGTATGGGGGCTAGCGGGAGCACAGATACGCAGTATTTT.

The chain has TRBV5-1 and TRBJ1-5; D gene ambiguous. Germline lookup yields CDR1 SGHRS and CDR2 YFSETQ. The CDR3 covers 15 residues. Between the trimmed V and J ends, which lost 0 bases and 0 bases, there was a span of 7 bases. This CDR3 reads CASSLGEFSNQPQHF. As DNA, the CDR3 is TGCGCCAGCAGCTTGGGCGAGTTTAGCAATCAGCCCCAGCATTTT.

V and J are TRBV7-2 and TRBJ2-5; D may be TRBD2 (6 bases). CDR1 is SGHTA, CDR2 FQGNSA, per germline. There are 14 residues in the CDR3. V was trimmed by 4 bases and J by 3 bases, leaving 12 bases between them. CDR3 nucleotides: TGTGCCAGCAGCTCCGGAGGAGGGAAAGAGACCCAGTACTTC. It yields the protein CASSSGGGKETQYF.

V and J are TRBV6-1 and TRBJ2-5; 10 nucleotides line up with TRBD1. The germline V gene encodes CDR1 MNHNS and CDR2 SASEGT. The ends lost 6 bases at V and 2 bases at J; junction bases unmatched: 6. This CDR3 spans 15 amino acids. The CDR3 here is CASSRQGAGQETQYF. The CDR3, as DNA: TGTGCCAGCAGCCGACAGGGGGCGGGGCAAGAGACCCAGTACTTC.

The rearrangement links TRBV7-8 to TRBJ2-7; a possible D gene is TRBD1 (6 bases). CDR3 length equals 15 residues. Germline loops: CDR1 SGHVS, CDR2 FQNEAQ. Trimming took 5 bases from V and 2 from J, leaving 16 bases between them. The CDR3 sequence: CASSPNRDTAYEQYF. The CDR3 DNA is TGTGCCAGCAGCCCGAACCGGGACACGGCCTACGAGCAGTACTTC.

This chain uses TRBV11-2 with TRBJ2-1, with a tentative D call TRBD1 (5 bases). CDR3 length equals 16 residues. Germline loops: CDR1 SGHAT, CDR2 FQNNGV. Deletions cut 1 base from V and 0 bases from J, with 10 bases between. CDR3 amino acids: CASSLGRASSYNEQFF. The CDR3 DNA reads TGTGCCAGCAGCTTAGGCAGGGCTAGCTCCTACAATGAGCAGTTCTTC.

J is TRBJ1-2 and V is TRBV5-4; D is perhaps TRBD1 (6 bases). CDR1 is SGHNT, CDR2 YYREEE, per germline (reference sequence). The ends were cut back, 5 bases at V and 2 bases at J, with 10 bases in the middle. The CDR3 has 13 amino acids. The CDR3 DNA reads TGTGCCAGCAGGCGAGGGGGAAACTATGGCTACACCTTC. Its protein product is CASRRGGNYGYTF.

This rearrangement joins TRBV11-2 to TRBJ1-2; D is uncertain. Germline CDR1 is SGHAT and CDR2 is FQNNGV. The V end was cut by 1 base, the J end by 7 bases, with 16 bases between. The CDR3 covers 15 residues. The CDR3 loop reads CASSLGLDGGGGYTF. In DNA form, the CDR3 reads TGTGCCAGCAGCTTAGGCCTGGACGGAGGTGGTGGCTACACCTTC.

This sequence joins TRBV7-8 and TRBJ2-3; the match to TRBD2 covers 11 bases. The CDR3 is 18 residues long. The germline CDR1 and CDR2 sequences are SGHVS and FQNEAQ. Trimming at V came to 5 bases and at J to 4 bases, leaving 14 bases not matched to a gene. The CDR3 region has the DNA TGTGCCAGCAGCCCATTTGCGAGGCCTAGCGGGGGGCCAGATACGCAGTATTTT. Residues: CASSPFARPSGGPDTQYF.

The genes are TRBV7-9 and TRBJ2-5; 10 bases line up with TRBD2. Germline CDR1 and CDR2: SEHNR and FQNEAQ (reference sequence). The CDR3 totals 17 residues. V lost 3 bases and J lost 5; bases outside the gene matches: 12. In DNA, the CDR3 is TGTGCCAGCAGCTTCAATCTAGCGGGGGCTGGCGGGGAGACCCAGTACTTC. Its translation: CASSFNLAGAGGETQYF.

The chain recombines TRBV30 with TRBJ2-5, with D possibly matching TRBD1 (5 bases). The last part of the DNA fits TRBJ2-7 better; the J call may be wrong. The length of the CDR3 is 13 residues. From germline, CDR1 is GTSNPN and CDR2 SVGIG (reference sequence). The CDR3 protein is CAWSRSWGDEQYF. The DNA of the CDR3 is TGTGCCTGGAGTCGGTCTTGGGGCGACGAGCAGTACTTC.

V gene TRBV27 combines with J gene TRBJ1-3; D unclear. This CDR3 has 15 residues. V was trimmed by 2 bases and J by 3 bases, leaving 11 bases between them. Germline CDR1 is MNHEY and CDR2 is SMNVEV (reference sequence). CDR3 amino acids: CASSLVAGNGNTIYF. The DNA of the CDR3 is TGTGCCAGCAGTTTAGTCGCGGGAAATGGAAACACCATATATTTT.